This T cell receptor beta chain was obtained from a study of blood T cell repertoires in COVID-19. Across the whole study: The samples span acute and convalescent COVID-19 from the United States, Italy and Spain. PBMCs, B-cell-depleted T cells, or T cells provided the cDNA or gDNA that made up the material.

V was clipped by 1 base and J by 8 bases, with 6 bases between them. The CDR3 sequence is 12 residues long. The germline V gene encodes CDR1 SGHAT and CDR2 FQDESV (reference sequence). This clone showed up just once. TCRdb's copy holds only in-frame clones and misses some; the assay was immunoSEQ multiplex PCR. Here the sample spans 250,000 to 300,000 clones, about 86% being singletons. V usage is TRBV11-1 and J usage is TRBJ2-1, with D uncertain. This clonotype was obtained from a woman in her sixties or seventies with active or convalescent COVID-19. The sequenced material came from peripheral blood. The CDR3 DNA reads TGTGCCAGCAGCTTAGTCGAGTATGAGCAGTTCTTC. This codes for CASSLVEYEQFF.